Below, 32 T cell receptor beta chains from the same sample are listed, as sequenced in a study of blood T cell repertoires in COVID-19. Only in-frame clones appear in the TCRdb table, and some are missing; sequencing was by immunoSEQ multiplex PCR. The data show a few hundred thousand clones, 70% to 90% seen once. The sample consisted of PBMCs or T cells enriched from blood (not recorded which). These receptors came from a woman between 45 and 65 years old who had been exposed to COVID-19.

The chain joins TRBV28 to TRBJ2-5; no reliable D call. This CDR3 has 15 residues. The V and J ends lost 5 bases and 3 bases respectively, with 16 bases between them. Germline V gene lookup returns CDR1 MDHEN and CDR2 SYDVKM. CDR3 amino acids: CASSPRWKDEETQYF. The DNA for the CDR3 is TGTGCCAGCAGTCCTAGGTGGAAGGATGAAGAGACCCAGTACTTC.

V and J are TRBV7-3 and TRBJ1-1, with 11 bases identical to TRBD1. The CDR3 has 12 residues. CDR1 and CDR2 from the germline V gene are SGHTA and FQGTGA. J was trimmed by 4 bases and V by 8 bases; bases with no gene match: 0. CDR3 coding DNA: TGTGCCAGCGGGACAGGGGGCACTGAAGCTTTCTTT. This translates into CASGTGGTEAFF.

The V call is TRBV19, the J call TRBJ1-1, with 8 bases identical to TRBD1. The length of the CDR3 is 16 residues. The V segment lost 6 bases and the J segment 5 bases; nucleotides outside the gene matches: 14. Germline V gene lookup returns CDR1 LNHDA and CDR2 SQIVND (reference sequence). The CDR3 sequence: CASSIQGPTGGTEAFF. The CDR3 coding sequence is TGTGCCAGTAGCATACAGGGGCCCACAGGGGGAACTGAAGCTTTCTTT.

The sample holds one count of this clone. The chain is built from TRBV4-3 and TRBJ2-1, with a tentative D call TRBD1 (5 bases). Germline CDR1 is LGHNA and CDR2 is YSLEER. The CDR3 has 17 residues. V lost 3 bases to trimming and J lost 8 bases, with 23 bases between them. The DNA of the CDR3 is TGCGCCAGCAGCCAGGGTAAGGGGCCGGGTGTGGGCGATGAGCAGTTCTTC. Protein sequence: CASSQGKGPGVGDEQFF.

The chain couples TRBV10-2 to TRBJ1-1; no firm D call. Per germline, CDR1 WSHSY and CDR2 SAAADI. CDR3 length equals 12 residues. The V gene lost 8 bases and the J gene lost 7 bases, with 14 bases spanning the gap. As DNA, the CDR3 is TGCGCCAGCGCCGCGTGGGGAGTTGAAGCTTTCTTT. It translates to CASAAWGVEAFF.

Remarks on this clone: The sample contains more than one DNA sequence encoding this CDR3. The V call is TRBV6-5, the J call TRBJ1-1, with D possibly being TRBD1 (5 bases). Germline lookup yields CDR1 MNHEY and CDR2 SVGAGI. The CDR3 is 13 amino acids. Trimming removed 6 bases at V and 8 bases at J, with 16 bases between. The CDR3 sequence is CASSLTGTTEAFF. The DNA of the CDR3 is TGTGCCAGCAGCCTGACCGGGACTACGGAAGCTTTCTTT.

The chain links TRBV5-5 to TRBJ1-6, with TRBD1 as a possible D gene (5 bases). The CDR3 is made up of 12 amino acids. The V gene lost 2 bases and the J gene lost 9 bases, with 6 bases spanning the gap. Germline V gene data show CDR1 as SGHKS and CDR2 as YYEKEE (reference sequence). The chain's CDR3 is CASSLRGSPLHF. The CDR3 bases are TGTGCCAGCAGCTTAAGGGGTTCACCCCTCCACTTT.

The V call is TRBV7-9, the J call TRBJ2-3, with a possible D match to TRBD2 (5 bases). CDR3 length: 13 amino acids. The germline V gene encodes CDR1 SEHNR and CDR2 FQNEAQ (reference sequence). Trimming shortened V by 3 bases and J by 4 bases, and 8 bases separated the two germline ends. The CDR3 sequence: CASSFTSADTQYF. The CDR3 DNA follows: TGTGCCAGCAGCTTCACTAGTGCAGATACGCAGTATTTT.

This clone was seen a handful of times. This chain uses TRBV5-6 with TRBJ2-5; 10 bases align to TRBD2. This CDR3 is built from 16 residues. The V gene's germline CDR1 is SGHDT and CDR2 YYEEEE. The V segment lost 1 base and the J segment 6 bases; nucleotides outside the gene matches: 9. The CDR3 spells CASSLKSGGARKTQYF. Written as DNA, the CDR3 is TGTGCCAGCAGCTTGAAAAGCGGGGGGGCCCGGAAGACCCAGTACTTC.

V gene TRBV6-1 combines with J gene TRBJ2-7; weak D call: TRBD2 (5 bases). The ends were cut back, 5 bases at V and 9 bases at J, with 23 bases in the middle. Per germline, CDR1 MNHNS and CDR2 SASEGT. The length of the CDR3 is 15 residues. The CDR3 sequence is CASSSPGLTTSRQYF. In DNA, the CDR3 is TGTGCCAGCAGTTCACCCGGACTTACGACCTCGAGGCAGTACTTC.

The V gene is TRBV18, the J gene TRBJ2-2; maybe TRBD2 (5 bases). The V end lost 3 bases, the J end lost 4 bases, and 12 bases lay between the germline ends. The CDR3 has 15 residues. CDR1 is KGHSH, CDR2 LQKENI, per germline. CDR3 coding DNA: TGTGCCAGCTCACCCTCGGGGATTCGCACCGGGGAGCTGTTTTTT. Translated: CASSPSGIRTGELFF.

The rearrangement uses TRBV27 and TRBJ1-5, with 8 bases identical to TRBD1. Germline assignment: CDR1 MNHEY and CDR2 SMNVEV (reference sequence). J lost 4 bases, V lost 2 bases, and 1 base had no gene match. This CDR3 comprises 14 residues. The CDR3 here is CASSLQGANQPQHF. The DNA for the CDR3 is TGTGCCAGCAGTTTACAGGGGGCTAATCAGCCCCAGCATTTT.

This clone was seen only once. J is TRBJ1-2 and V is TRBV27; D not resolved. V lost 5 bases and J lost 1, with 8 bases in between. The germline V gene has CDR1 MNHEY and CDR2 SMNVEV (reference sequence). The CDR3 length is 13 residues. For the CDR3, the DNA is TGTGCCAGCAGTCACGGGATTAACTATGGCTACACCTTC. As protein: CASSHGINYGYTF.

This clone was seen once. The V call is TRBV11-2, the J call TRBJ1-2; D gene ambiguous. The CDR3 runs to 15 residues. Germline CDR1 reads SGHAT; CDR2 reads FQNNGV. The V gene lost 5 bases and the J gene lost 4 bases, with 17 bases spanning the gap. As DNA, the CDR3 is TGTGCCAGCAGCCCCCCACGGGAGGGCCCCTATGGCTACACCTTC. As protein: CASSPPREGPYGYTF. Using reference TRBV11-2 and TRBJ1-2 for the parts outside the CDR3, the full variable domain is EAGVAQSPRYKIIEKRQSVAFWCNPISGHATLYWYQQILGQGPKLLIQFQNNGVVDDSQLPKDRFSAERLKGVDSTLKIQPAKLEDSAVYLCASSPPREGPYGYTFGSGTRLTVV.

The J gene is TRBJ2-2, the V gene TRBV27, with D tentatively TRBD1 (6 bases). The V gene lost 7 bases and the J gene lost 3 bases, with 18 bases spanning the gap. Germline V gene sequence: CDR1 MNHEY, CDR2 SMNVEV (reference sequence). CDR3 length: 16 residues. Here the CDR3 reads CASTPGAGEYTGELFF. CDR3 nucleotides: TGTGCCAGCACCCCAGGGGCAGGGGAGTACACCGGGGAGCTGTTTTTT.

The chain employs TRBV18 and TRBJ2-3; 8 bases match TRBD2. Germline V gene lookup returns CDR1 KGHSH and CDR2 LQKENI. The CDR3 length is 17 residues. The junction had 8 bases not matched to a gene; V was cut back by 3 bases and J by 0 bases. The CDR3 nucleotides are TGTGCCAGCTCACCGGTCGTTAGCGGGGTTAGCACAGATACGCAGTATTTT. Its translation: CASSPVVSGVSTDTQYF.

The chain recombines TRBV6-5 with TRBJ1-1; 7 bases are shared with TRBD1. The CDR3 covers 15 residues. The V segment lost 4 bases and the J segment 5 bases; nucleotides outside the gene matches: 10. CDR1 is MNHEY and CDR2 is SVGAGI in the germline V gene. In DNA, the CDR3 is TGTGCCAGCAGTTCCTTCCGGACAGGTGGGACTGAAGCTTTCTTT. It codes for CASSSFRTGGTEAFF.

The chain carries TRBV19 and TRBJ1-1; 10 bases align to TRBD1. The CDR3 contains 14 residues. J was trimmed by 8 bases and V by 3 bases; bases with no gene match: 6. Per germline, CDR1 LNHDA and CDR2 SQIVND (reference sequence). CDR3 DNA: TGTGCCAGTAGTATCAGGGACAGGGGAGGGGAAGCTTTCTTT. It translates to CASSIRDRGGEAFF. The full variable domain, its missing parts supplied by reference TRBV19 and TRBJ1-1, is DGGITQSPKYLFRKEGQNVTLSCEQNLNHDAMYWYRQDPGQGLRLIYYSQIVNDFQKGDIAEGYSVSREKKESFPLTVTSAQKNPTAFYLCASSIRDRGGEAFFGQGTRLTVV.

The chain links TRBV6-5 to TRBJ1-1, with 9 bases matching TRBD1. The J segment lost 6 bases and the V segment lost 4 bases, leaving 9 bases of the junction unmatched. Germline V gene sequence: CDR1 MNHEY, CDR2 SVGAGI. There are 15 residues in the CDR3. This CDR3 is CASSFSHRGHAEAFF. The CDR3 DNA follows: TGTGCCAGCAGTTTCTCCCACAGGGGGCACGCTGAAGCTTTCTTT.

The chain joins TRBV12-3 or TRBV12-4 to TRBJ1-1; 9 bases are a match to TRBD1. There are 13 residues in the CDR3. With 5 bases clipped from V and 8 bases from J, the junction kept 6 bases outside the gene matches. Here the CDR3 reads CASSRTGGLEAFF. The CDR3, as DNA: TGTGCCAGCAGTCGTACAGGGGGCCTAGAAGCTTTCTTT.

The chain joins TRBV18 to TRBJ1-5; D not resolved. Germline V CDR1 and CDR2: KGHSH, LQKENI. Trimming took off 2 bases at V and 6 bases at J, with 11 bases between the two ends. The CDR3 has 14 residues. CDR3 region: CASSPKEGLQPQHF. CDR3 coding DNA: TGTGCCAGCTCACCAAAGGAGGGTCTTCAGCCCCAGCATTTT. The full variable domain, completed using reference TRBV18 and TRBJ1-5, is NAGVMQNPRHLVRRRGQEARLRCSPMKGHSHVYWYRQLPEEGLKFMVYLQKENIIDESGMPKERFSAEFPKEGPSILRIQQVVRGDSAAYFCASSPKEGLQPQHFGDGTRLSIL.

As DNA, the CDR3 is TGTGCCAGCAGCAAAGGTGCCTGGGAGCGGGGGACAGCCAATGAGCAGTTCTTC. Encoded protein: CASSKGAWERGTANEQFF. This chain uses TRBV21-1 with TRBJ2-1; the D call TRBD2 from the table was never checked on the DNA. TRBV21-1 is termed a pseudogene. CDR3 length: 18 residues.

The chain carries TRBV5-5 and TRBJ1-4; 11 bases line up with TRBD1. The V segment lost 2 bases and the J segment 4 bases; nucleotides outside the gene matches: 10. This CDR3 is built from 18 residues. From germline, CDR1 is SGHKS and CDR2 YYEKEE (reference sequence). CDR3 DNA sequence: TGTGCCAGCAGCTTCCCCCGAGGACAGGGGGCCTTTAATGAAAAACTGTTTTTT. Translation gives CASSFPRGQGAFNEKLFF. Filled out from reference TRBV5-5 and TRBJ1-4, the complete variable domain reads DAGVTQSPTHLIKTRGQQVTLRCSPISGHKSVSWYQQVLGQGPQFIFQYYEKEERGRGNFPDRFSARQFPNYSSELNVNALLLGDSALYLCASSFPRGQGAFNEKLFFGSGTQLSVL.

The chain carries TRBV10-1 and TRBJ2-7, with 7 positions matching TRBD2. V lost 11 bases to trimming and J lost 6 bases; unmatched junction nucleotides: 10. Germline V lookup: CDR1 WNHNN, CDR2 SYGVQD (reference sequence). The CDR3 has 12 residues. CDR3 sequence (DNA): TGCGCCCCCTCCGGGGGGATCGGCGAGCAGTACTTC. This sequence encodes CAPSGGIGEQYF.

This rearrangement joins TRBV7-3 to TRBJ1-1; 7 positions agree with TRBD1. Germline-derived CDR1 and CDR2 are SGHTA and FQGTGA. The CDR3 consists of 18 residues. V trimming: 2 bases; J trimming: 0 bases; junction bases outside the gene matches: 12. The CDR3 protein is CASSLDPQGRDMNTEAFF. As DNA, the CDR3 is TGTGCCAGCAGCTTAGACCCACAGGGGCGGGACATGAACACTGAAGCTTTCTTT. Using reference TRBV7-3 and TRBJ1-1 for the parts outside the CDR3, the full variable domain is GAGVSQTPSNKVTEKGKYVELRCDPISGHTALYWYRQSLGQGPEFLIYFQGTGAADDSGLPNDRFFAVRPEGSVSTLKIQRTERGDSAVYLCASSLDPQGRDMNTEAFFGQGTRLTVV.

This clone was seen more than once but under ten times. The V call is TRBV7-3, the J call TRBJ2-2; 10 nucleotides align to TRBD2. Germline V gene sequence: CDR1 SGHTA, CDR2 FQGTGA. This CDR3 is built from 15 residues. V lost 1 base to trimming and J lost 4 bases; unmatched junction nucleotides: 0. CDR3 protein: CASSLIAGGTGELFF. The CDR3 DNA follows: TGTGCCAGCAGCTTAATAGCGGGGGGCACCGGGGAGCTGTTTTTT.

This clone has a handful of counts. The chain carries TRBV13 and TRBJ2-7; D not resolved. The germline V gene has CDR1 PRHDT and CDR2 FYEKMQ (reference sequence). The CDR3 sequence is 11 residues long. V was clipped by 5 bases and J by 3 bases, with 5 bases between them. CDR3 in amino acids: CASSVNYEQYF. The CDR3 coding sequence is TGTGCCAGCAGCGTAAACTACGAGCAGTACTTC.

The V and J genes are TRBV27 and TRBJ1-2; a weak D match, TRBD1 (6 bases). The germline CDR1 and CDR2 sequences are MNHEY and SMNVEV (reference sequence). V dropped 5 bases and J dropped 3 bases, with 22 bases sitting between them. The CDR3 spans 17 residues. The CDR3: CASSPRGGWGLHYGYTF. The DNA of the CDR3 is TGTGCCAGCAGTCCTCGCGGCGGTTGGGGGCTACACTATGGCTACACCTTC.

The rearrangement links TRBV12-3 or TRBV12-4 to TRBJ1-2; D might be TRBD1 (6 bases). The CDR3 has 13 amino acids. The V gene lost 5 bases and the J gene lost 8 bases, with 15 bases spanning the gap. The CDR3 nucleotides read TGTGCCAGCAGTCCCTCAGGGGATCGGGGCTACACCTTC. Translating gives CASSPSGDRGYTF.

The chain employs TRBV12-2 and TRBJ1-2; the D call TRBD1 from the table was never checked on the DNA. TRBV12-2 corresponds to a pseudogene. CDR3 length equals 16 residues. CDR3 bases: TGTGCAAGTCGCTCCGCCGACAGGGGAGGTAACTATGGCTACACCTTC. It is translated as CASRSADRGGNYGYTF.

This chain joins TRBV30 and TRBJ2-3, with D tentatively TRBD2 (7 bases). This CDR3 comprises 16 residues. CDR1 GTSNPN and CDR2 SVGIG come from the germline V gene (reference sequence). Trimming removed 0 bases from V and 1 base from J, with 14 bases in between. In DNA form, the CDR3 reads TGTGCCTGGAGTGTTAGTTTCGGGGGGCGCACAGATACGCAGTATTTT. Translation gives CAWSVSFGGRTDTQYF.

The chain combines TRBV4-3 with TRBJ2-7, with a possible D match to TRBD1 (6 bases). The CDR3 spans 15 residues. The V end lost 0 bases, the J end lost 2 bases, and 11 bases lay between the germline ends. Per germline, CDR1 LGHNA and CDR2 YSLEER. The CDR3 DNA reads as TGCGCCAGCAGCCAAGAAGCAGGGGTTGCCTACGAGCAGTACTTC. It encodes CASSQEAGVAYEQYF.